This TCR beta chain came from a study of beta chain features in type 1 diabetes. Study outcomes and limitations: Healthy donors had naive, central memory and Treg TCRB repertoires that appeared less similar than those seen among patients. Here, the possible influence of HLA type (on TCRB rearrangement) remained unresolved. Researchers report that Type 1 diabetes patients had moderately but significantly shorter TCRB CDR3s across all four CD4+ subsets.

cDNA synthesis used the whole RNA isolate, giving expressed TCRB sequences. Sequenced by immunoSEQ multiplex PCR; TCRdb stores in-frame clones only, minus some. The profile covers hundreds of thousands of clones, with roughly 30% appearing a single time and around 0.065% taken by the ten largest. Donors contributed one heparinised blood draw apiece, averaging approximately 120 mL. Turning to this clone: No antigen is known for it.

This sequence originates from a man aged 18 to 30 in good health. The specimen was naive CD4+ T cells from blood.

The DNA for the CDR3 is TGTGCCAGCGCCTCAGGGGCAAAGAATGGCTACACCTTC. As protein: CASASGAKNGYTF. The V call is TRBV27, the J call TRBJ1-2; weak D call: TRBD1 (6 bases). V lost 8 bases and J lost 6, with 16 bases in between. The CDR3 runs to 13 residues. Per the germline V gene, CDR1 is MNHEY and CDR2 is SMNVEV (reference sequence).